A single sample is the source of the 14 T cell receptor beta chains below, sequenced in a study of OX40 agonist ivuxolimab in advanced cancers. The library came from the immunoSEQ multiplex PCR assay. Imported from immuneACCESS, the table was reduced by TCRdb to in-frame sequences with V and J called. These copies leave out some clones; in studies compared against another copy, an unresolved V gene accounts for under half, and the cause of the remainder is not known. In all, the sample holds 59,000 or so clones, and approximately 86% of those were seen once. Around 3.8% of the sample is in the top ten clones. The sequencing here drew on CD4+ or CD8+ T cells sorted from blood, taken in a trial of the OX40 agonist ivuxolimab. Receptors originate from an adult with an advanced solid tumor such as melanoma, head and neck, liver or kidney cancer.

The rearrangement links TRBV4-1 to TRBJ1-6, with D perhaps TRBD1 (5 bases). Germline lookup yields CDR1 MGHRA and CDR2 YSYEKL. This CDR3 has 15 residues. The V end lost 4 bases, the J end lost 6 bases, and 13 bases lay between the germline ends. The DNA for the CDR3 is TGCGCCAGCAGCCCTGCCTCTGGGGGTAATTCACCCCTCCACTTT. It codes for CASSPASGGNSPLHF.

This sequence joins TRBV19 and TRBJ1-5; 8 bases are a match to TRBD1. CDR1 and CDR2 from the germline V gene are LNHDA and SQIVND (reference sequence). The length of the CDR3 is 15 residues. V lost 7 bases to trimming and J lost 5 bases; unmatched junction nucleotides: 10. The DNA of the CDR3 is TGTGCCAGTACCAATGGGGCAGGGGGCGATCAGCCCCAGCATTTT. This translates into CASTNGAGGDQPQHF.

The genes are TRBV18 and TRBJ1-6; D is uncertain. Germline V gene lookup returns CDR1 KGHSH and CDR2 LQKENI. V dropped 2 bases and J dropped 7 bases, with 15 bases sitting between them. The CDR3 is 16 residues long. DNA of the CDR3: TGTGCCAGCTCACCATCTCGGGCAGGAGTCAATTCACCCCTCCACTTT. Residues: CASSPSRAGVNSPLHF.

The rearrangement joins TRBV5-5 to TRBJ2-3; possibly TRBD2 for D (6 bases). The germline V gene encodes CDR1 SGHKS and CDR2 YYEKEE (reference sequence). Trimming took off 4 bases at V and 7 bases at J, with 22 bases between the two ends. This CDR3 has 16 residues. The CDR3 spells CASSQNKISSDYTQYF. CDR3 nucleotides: TGTGCCAGCAGCCAAAATAAGATCTCTAGCGATTATACGCAGTATTTT.

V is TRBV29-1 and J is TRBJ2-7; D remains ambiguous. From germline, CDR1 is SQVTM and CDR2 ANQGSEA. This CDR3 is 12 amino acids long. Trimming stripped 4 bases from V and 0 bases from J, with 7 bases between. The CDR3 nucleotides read TGCAGCGTTGTCATGGGCTCCTACGAGCAGTACTTC. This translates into CSVVMGSYEQYF.

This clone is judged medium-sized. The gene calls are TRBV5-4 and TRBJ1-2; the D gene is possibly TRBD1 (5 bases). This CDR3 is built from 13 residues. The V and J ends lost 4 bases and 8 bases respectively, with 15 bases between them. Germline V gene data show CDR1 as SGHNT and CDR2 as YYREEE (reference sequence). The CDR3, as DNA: TGTGCCAGCAGCCCGCGGTTTCGGGGCGGCTACACCTTC. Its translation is CASSPRFRGGYTF.

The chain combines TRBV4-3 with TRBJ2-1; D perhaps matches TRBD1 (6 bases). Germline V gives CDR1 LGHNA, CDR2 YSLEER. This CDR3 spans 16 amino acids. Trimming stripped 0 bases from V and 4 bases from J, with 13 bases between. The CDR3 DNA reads TGCGCCAGCAGCCAAGATACCGGGCAGGGGTACAATGAGCAGTTCTTC. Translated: CASSQDTGQGYNEQFF.

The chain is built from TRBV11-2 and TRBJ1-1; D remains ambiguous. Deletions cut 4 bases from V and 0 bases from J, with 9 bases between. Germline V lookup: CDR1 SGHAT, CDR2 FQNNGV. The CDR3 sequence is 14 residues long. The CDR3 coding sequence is TGTGCCAGCAGCTCTTGGAGCCTGAACACTGAAGCTTTCTTT. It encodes CASSSWSLNTEAFF.

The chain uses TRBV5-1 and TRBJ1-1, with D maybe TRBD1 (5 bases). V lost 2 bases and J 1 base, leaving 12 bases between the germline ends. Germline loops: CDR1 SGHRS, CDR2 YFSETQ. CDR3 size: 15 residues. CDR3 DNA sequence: TGCGCCAGCAGCTTAAAAGGGACGGGGAACACTGAAGCTTTCTTT. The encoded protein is CASSLKGTGNTEAFF.

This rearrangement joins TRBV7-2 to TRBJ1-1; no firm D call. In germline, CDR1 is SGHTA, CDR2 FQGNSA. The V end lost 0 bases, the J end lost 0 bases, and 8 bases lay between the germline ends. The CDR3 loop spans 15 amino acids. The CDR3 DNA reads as TGTGCCAGCAGCTTAGCCGGACGGTTGAACACTGAAGCTTTCTTT. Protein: CASSLAGRLNTEAFF.

CDR3 sequence: CASSAQGRVYEQYF. CDR3 coding DNA: TGTGCCAGCAGTGCACAGGGTCGGGTCTACGAGCAGTACTTC. The rearrangement uses TRBV6-5 and TRBJ2-7; a weak D match, TRBD1 (6 bases). V was clipped by 5 bases and J by 3 bases, with 14 bases between them. CDR1 and CDR2 (germline): MNHEY, SVGAGI. CDR3 size: 14 residues.

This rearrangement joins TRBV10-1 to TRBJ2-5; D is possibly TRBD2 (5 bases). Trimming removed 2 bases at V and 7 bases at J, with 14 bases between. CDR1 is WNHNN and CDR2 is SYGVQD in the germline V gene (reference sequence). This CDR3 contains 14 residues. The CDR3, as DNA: TGCGCCAGCAGTGAGAGGAGGACGGAAGGGACCCAGTACTTC. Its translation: CASSERRTEGTQYF.

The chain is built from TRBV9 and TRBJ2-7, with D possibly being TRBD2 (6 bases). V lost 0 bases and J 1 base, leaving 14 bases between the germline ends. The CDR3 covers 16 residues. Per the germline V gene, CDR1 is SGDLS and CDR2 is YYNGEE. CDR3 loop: CASSVEIAEASYEQYF. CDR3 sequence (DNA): TGTGCCAGCAGCGTAGAAATAGCGGAGGCATCCTACGAGCAGTACTTC. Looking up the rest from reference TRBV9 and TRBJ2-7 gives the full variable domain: DSGVTQTPKHLITATGQRVTLRCSPRSGDLSVYWYQQSLDQGLQFLIQYYNGEERAKGNILERFSAQQFPDLHSELNLSSLELGDSALYFCASSVEIAEASYEQYFGPGTRLTVT.

CDR3: CASSQPGQGNTEAFF. CDR3 nucleotides: TGTGCCAGCAGCCAACCGGGACAGGGGAACACTGAAGCTTTCTTT. This chain links TRBV4-2 with TRBJ1-1, with TRBD1 matching 9 bases. CDR1 and CDR2 from the germline V gene are LGHNA and YNFKEQ. V was clipped by 2 bases and J by 1 base; unmatched bases: 2. The CDR3 contains 15 residues.